The 15 T cell receptor beta chains below were found in one sample sequenced in a study of OX40 agonist ivuxolimab in advanced cancers. Produced via immunoSEQ multiplex PCR; TCRdb's table is partial and in-frame only. Of tens of thousands of clones in the sample, approximately 80% were seen once. Sequences were derived from CD4+ or CD8+ T cells sorted from blood, sampled in a trial of the OX40 agonist ivuxolimab. These receptors were taken from an adult with an advanced solid tumor such as melanoma, head and neck, liver or kidney cancer.

J is TRBJ2-7 and V is TRBV7-7; TRBD1 agrees at 7 bases. Germline V gene lookup returns CDR1 SSHAT and CDR2 FNYEAQ (reference sequence). The junction had 7 bases not matched to a gene; V was cut back by 5 bases and J by 6 bases. The CDR3 spans 13 residues. The CDR3 spells CASSPGTEGEQYF. CDR3 coding DNA: TGTGCCAGCAGCCCAGGGACAGAGGGCGAGCAGTACTTC. Filled out from reference TRBV7-7 and TRBJ2-7, the complete variable domain reads GAGVSQSPRYKVTKRGQDVTLRCDPISSHATLYWYQQALGQGPEFLTYFNYEAQPDKSGLPSDRFSAERPEGSISTLTIQRTEQRDSAMYRCASSPGTEGEQYFGPGTRLTVT.

This clone has a single count. This chain joins TRBV10-3 and TRBJ1-2, with TRBD1 matching 8 bases. The CDR3 runs to 15 residues. With V trimmed by 7 bases and J by 6 bases, 13 bases remained unmatched. The germline gives CDR1 ENHRY, CDR2 SYGVKD. CDR3 loop: CAITNLGQGTHGYTF. CDR3 bases: TGTGCCATCACCAATTTAGGACAGGGTACTCATGGCTACACCTTC.

This chain links TRBV19 with TRBJ2-5; D not certain. The CDR3 spans 14 residues. In germline, CDR1 is LNHDA, CDR2 SQIVND (reference sequence). V was trimmed by 3 bases and J by 5 bases, leaving 13 bases between them. Here the CDR3 reads CASSIRMGMETQYF. The DNA of the CDR3 is TGTGCCAGTAGTATTAGGATGGGGATGGAGACCCAGTACTTC.

The rearrangement joins TRBV27 to TRBJ2-5; tentative D call: TRBD2 (6 bases). This CDR3 is built from 14 residues. Germline V gene sequence: CDR1 MNHEY, CDR2 SMNVEV (reference sequence). With 5 bases removed from V and 5 bases from J, the gap between germline ends came to 15 bases. The DNA of the CDR3 is TGTGCCAGCAGTGACCCGGGACTTTCGGAGACCCAGTACTTC. Protein product: CASSDPGLSETQYF.

V is TRBV21-1 and J is TRBJ1-1; the DNA was not compared with TRBD1, the D call given in the table. TRBV21-1 counts as a pseudogene. CDR3 length: 19 residues. DNA for the CDR3: TGTGCCAGCAGTCCGACCTTTTTCACGGGTGGGGCAAGGAAGACTGAAGCTTTCTTT. Translated: CASSPTFFTGGARKTEAFF.

V usage is TRBV7-9 and J usage is TRBJ2-3; 7 bases line up with TRBD2. Trimming removed 3 bases from V and 3 bases from J; junction bases left unmatched: 12. Germline V lookup: CDR1 SEHNR, CDR2 FQNEAQ (reference sequence). CDR3 length: 17 amino acids. The DNA of the CDR3 is TGTGCCAGCAGCTTTCGGGGGAGGGTGTATGTGACAGATACGCAGTATTTT. Translating it yields CASSFRGRVYVTDTQYF.

This chain uses TRBV2 with TRBJ1-2; no reliable D call. This CDR3 has 12 residues. Germline-derived CDR1 and CDR2 are SNHLY and FYNNEI. Trimming shortened V by 9 bases and J by 2 bases, and 10 bases separated the two germline ends. Written as DNA, the CDR3 is TGTGCCAGTACTTATTCAAACTATGGCTACACCTTC. Protein: CASTYSNYGYTF.

The rearrangement joins TRBV7-9 to TRBJ2-7; D uncertain. The CDR3 extends over 15 amino acids. Germline V lookup: CDR1 SEHNR, CDR2 FQNEAQ (reference sequence). The germline V and J ends were trimmed by 1 base and 7 bases, with 17 bases remaining between them. In DNA form, the CDR3 reads TGTGCCAGCAGCTTAGTTGCACGGAAACTGGGGGAGCAGTACTTC. Translation: CASSLVARKLGEQYF. Full variable domain (remainder filled in from reference TRBV7-9 and TRBJ2-7): DTGVSQNPRHKITKRGQNVTFRCDPISEHNRLYWYRQTLGQGPEFLTYFQNEAQLEKSRLLSDRFSAERPKGSFSTLEIQRTEQGDSAMYLCASSLVARKLGEQYFGPGTRLTVT.

The J gene is TRBJ2-6, the V gene TRBV4-1; D tentatively fits TRBD1 or TRBD2 (5 bases each). This CDR3 comprises 18 residues. Per germline, CDR1 MGHRA and CDR2 YSYEKL. V gave up 3 bases and J gave up 0 bases, with 15 bases separating them. The CDR3 region is CASSHFKGTSSGANVLTF. CDR3 nucleotides: TGCGCCAGCAGCCACTTTAAGGGGACGAGCTCTGGGGCCAACGTCCTGACTTTC.

The chain employs TRBV27 and TRBJ2-5; tentative D call: TRBD2 (5 bases). The germline V gene has CDR1 MNHEY and CDR2 SMNVEV (reference sequence). There are 15 residues in the CDR3. V shed 2 bases and J shed 0 bases, with 10 bases lying between them. CDR3 DNA: TGTGCCAGCAGTTTACAGCGGCAGGACCAAGAGACCCAGTACTTC. Translation: CASSLQRQDQETQYF.

In the case of this clone: The junction differs from germline at one of its ends, possibly a read error. Other DNA sequences in this sample translate to the same CDR3. In nucleotides, the CDR3 is TGTGCCAGCAGCCAACAGGGAAAGAACACTGAGGCTTTCTTT. Translating gives CASSQQGKNTEAFF. This chain joins TRBV14 and TRBJ1-1; a possible D gene is TRBD1 (5 bases). The CDR3 has 14 residues. CDR1 SGHDN and CDR2 FVKESK come from the germline V gene.

The chain employs TRBV5-6 and TRBJ2-7; D call uncertain. The CDR3 contains 15 residues. Germline V gene data show CDR1 as SGHDT and CDR2 as YYEEEE. V dropped 1 base and J dropped 0 bases, with 11 bases sitting between them. The CDR3 DNA is TGTGCCAGCAGCTTGTATCTCAGCAGCTCCTACGAGCAGTACTTC. Translated: CASSLYLSSSYEQYF.

The J gene is TRBJ1-2, the V gene TRBV7-9; 7 positions match TRBD1. After removal of 5 bases from V and 0 bases from J, the junction contained 3 bases not matched to a gene. The CDR3 totals 14 residues. Germline-derived CDR1 and CDR2 are SEHNR and FQNEAQ (reference sequence). CDR3 residues: CASSGGTANYGYTF. CDR3 coding DNA: TGTGCCAGCAGCGGAGGGACAGCTAACTATGGCTACACCTTC.

The rearrangement joins TRBV5-1 to TRBJ1-2; 8 nucleotides match TRBD1. CDR3 size: 15 residues. V dropped 2 bases and J dropped 6; count of bases not matched to a gene: 9. Germline assignment: CDR1 SGHRS and CDR2 YFSETQ. CDR3: CASSLPTGGVNGYTF. CDR3 in DNA: TGCGCCAGCAGCTTACCTACAGGGGGAGTGAATGGCTACACCTTC.

The rearrangement uses TRBV5-1 and TRBJ2-1, with 8 positions matching TRBD2. There are 17 residues in the CDR3. The V and J ends lost 0 bases and 2 bases, in that order; junction bases with no gene match: 7. Germline CDR1 SGHRS, CDR2 YFSETQ. CDR3: CASSLVAGRATYNEQFF. CDR3 in DNA: TGCGCCAGCAGCTTGGTTGCCGGGAGGGCCACCTACAATGAGCAGTTCTTC.